These T cell receptor beta chains were read from a single sample in a study of blood T cells in healthy people across ages. Via MiXCR, TCRdb re-called the 5' RACE reads, giving one row per CDR3 protein. Among hundreds of thousands of distinct CDR3 sequences listed, more than 25% were seen once. Sequenced: blood. The receptors derive from a woman of 80 years or more in good health. Both conserved end residues are part of each CDR3. Fields, in order: D gene, clone size, V gene, J gene, CDR3 protein, CDR3 DNA. D genes are given only for firm matches. The size field is filled for only some rows; it gives once, few, many or a size class.

D: TRBD1
size: -
V: TRBV4-2
J: TRBJ1-1
CDR3: CASSRRQGQNTEAFF
DNA: TGTGCCAGCAGCCGAAGACAGGGGCAGAACACTGAAGCTTTCTTT

D: -
size: few
V: TRBV27
J: TRBJ1-2
CDR3: CASRSGLYGYTF
DNA: TGTGCCAGCAGATCAGGGTTATATGGCTACACCTTC

D: TRBD1
size: many
V: TRBV27
J: TRBJ1-2
CDR3: CASSYRTGQGYTF
DNA: TGTGCCAGCAGTTATCGGACAGGGCAAGGCTACACCTTC

D: -
size: many
V: TRBV7-2
J: TRBJ2-7
CDR3: CASSLTDSYEQYF
DNA: TGTGCCAGCAGCTTAACAGATTCCTACGAGCAGTACTTC

D: -
size: many
V: TRBV24-1
J: TRBJ1-5
CDR3: CATSDDYSNQPQHF
DNA: TGTGCCACCAGTGATGATTATAGCAATCAGCCCCAGCATTTT

D: TRBD1
size: -
V: TRBV30
J: TRBJ1-5
CDR3: CARTRTGGQPQHF
DNA: TGTGCCCGGACCCGGACAGGTGGGCAGCCCCAGCATTTT

D: -
size: -
V: TRBV29-1
J: TRBJ2-4
CDR3: CSVEIAKNIQYF
DNA: TGCAGCGTGGAGATAGCCAAAAACATTCAGTACTTC

D: TRBD2
size: -
V: TRBV29-1
J: TRBJ2-3
CDR3: CSVVESGAGDTDTQYF
DNA: TGCAGCGTTGTAGAATCTGGGGCGGGGGACACAGATACGCAGTATTTT

D: -
size: -
V: TRBV5-1
J: TRBJ2-1
CDR3: CASSFTGTDSYNEQFF
DNA: TGCGCCAGCAGCTTTACCGGGACCGACTCCTACAATGAGCAGTTCTTC

D: -
size: many
V: TRBV2
J: TRBJ1-2
CDR3: CASSEGGRGYTF
DNA: TGTGCCAGCAGTGAAGGGGGAAGAGGCTACACCTTC

D: -
size: many
V: TRBV4-1
J: TRBJ2-5
CDR3: CASSQSGSFVQETQYF
DNA: TGCGCCAGCAGTCAATCAGGTAGCTTCGTCCAAGAGACCCAGTACTTC

D: -
size: many
V: TRBV5-1
J: TRBJ2-3
CDR3: CASSPRGADTQYF
DNA: TGCGCCAGCAGTCCACGGGGAGCAGATACGCAGTATTTT

D: -
size: -
V: TRBV6-2/TRBV6-3
J: TRBJ2-3
CDR3: CASSYRRRATPQKSDTQYF
DNA: TGTGCCAGCAGTTACCGGAGGCGCGCAACCCCTCAAAAATCGGATACGCAGTATTTT

D: TRBD1
size: many
V: TRBV5-5
J: TRBJ2-4
CDR3: CASSLIGGGNIQYF
DNA: TGTGCCAGCAGCTTGATAGGGGGCGGAAACATTCAGTACTTC

D: TRBD1
size: -
V: TRBV20-1
J: TRBJ2-7
CDR3: CSASPDRVGREQYF
DNA: TGCAGTGCTAGCCCCGACAGGGTGGGGCGCGAGCAGTACTTC

D: -
size: -
V: TRBV4-2
J: TRBJ1-1
CDR3: CASSPNTQGGNTEAFF
DNA: TGTGCCAGCAGCCCCAATACCCAAGGGGGGAACACTGAAGCTTTCTTT

D: TRBD1
size: many
V: TRBV5-5
J: TRBJ1-2
CDR3: CASRHRGSNYGYTF
DNA: TGTGCCAGCAGACACAGGGGCTCTAACTATGGCTACACCTTC

D: -
size: few
V: TRBV12-3/TRBV12-4
J: TRBJ2-3
CDR3: CASSLRLTTDAQYF
DNA: TGTGCCAGCAGCCTTCGCTTAACAACAGATGCGCAGTATTTT

D: TRBD1
size: many
V: TRBV20-1
J: TRBJ1-5
CDR3: CSARKGASDSNQPQHF
DNA: TGCAGTGCTAGGAAGGGGGCGTCGGATAGCAATCAGCCCCAGCATTTT

D: TRBD1
size: many
V: TRBV6-1
J: TRBJ2-4
CDR3: CASTSLLTGGKNIQYF
DNA: TGTGCCAGCACATCGTTACTGACAGGGGGCAAAAACATTCAGTACTTC

D: -
size: many
V: TRBV20-1
J: TRBJ1-5
CDR3: CSASGGTRNNQPQHF
DNA: TGCAGTGCCAGTGGGGGGACGAGGAACAATCAGCCCCAGCATTTT

D: -
size: many
V: TRBV7-9
J: TRBJ1-6
CDR3: CASSSAGGYGSPLHF
DNA: TGTGCCAGCAGCTCGGCGGGGGGGTATGGGTCACCCCTCCACTTT

D: TRBD2
size: -
V: TRBV5-6
J: TRBJ2-7
CDR3: CASSFGTSIHEQYF
DNA: TGTGCCAGCAGCTTCGGGACTAGCATACACGAGCAGTACTTC

D: TRBD2
size: many
V: TRBV4-3
J: TRBJ2-3
CDR3: CASSQPGLATTDTQYF
DNA: TGCGCCAGCAGCCAACCGGGACTAGCTACCACAGATACGCAGTATTTT

D: -
size: many
V: TRBV7-2
J: TRBJ2-1
CDR3: CASSAGTSTFNEQFF
DNA: TGTGCCAGCAGTGCCGGGACCTCTACCTTCAATGAGCAGTTCTTC

D: TRBD1
size: -
V: TRBV5-1
J: TRBJ2-7
CDR3: CANSSTSARTGAEQYF
DNA: TGCGCCAACAGCTCGACGTCCGCCCGGACAGGGGCGGAGCAGTACTTC

D: TRBD1
size: few
V: TRBV29-1
J: TRBJ2-2
CDR3: CSAQRQGNTGELFF
DNA: TGCAGCGCACAGAGACAGGGAAACACCGGGGAGCTGTTTTTT

D: TRBD2
size: many
V: TRBV5-1
J: TRBJ2-3
CDR3: CASSFVAGAPRSTDTQYF
DNA: TGCGCCAGCAGCTTTGTAGCGGGGGCCCCCCGTAGCACAGATACGCAGTATTTT

D: -
size: few
V: TRBV29-1
J: TRBJ1-2
CDR3: CSALGNYGYTF
DNA: TGCAGCGCCCTGGGAAACTATGGCTACACCTTC

D: TRBD1
size: -
V: TRBV7-9
J: TRBJ1-1
CDR3: CASSSARTGANTEAFF
DNA: TGTGCCAGCAGCTCAGCCCGGACAGGGGCGAACACTGAAGCTTTCTTT

D: -
size: -
V: TRBV2
J: TRBJ2-5
CDR3: CVSSVRTASETQYF
DNA: TGTGTCAGCAGTGTCCGGACGGCGTCGGAGACCCAGTACTTC